This T cell receptor (beta chain) was retrieved from a study of blood T cell repertoires in COVID-19. This table comes from immunoSEQ multiplex PCR, and its TCRdb copy is limited to in-frame clones, with some not included. This repertoire shows fewer than 250,000 clones, 83% found once; its top ten account for more than 4.5%. Germline V gene lookup returns CDR1 MNHNY and CDR2 SVGAGI (reference sequence). CDR3 size: 12 residues. With 7 bases clipped from V and 6 bases from J, the junction kept 4 bases outside the gene matches. The receptor was derived from a woman between 45 and 65 years old who had been exposed to COVID-19. The sample was PBMCs or T cells enriched from blood (not recorded which). The chain combines TRBV6-6 with TRBJ1-2; TRBD1 agrees at 8 bases. DNA for the CDR3: TGTGCCAGCACCCAGGGGGCTGATGGCTACACCTTC. This gives the protein CASTQGADGYTF.